This T cell receptor (beta chain) was identified in a study of control samples from healthy donors and cancer patients. Data came from immunoSEQ multiplex PCR; TCRdb stores just in-frame clones and leaves some out. The table includes over 110,000 clones, 80% to 95% detected once. CDR1 and CDR2 (germline): MDHEN, SYDVKM. The CDR3 consists of 15 residues. The V and J ends lost 8 bases and 2 bases, in that order; junction bases with no gene match: 11. The rearrangement links TRBV28 to TRBJ2-7; 8 nucleotides match TRBD1. The receptor was isolated from a man younger than 45 in good health. The sequenced sample consisted of blood. The CDR3 sequence: CASQYGADRAYEQYF. The CDR3 coding sequence is TGTGCCAGCCAATATGGGGCGGACAGGGCCTACGAGCAGTACTTC.